This T cell receptor (beta chain) was recorded in a study of blood T cells in healthy people across ages. Study as a whole: Roughly one uniquely barcoded beta molecule per two T cells was captured.

Study outcomes and limitations: Investigators viewed diversity estimates from one million T cells as underestimates, the study reported.

The V end was cut by 2 bases, the J end by 9 bases, with 10 bases between. This CDR3 comprises 13 residues. For the second PCR, which ran for about 6 to 11 cycles, a sample-barcoded 5' primer and a J-beta primer mix were used. Each cDNA was tagged by a template-switch adaptor containing 12 random nucleotides. TCRdb analysed the 5' RACE reads with MiXCR anew, one entry per CDR3 protein. The sample yields fewer than 2,000,000 distinct CDR3 sequences, around 40% seen once. This clonotype was observed a handful of times. As yet, its antigen is unknown. The sequenced material came from blood. This clonotype was sampled from a human donor in good health. The genes are TRBV12-3 or TRBV12-4 and TRBJ1-4; tentative D call: TRBD1 (6 bases). CDR3 nucleotides: TGTGCCAGCAGTTTACGGGGGGCCAAAAAACTGTTTTTT. This codes for CASSLRGAKKLFF.